A single sample is the source of the 8 T cell receptor beta chains below, sequenced in a study of shared T cell receptors in the human thymus. The repertoire was sequenced with immunoSEQ multiplex PCR; TCRdb's copy has only in-frame clones and lacks some. The sample lists hundreds of thousands of clones, about four fifths occurring once. This sample also appeared in a second study, on human thymus T cells.

The sample consisted of thymocytes. These receptors all stem from a boy younger than two with a congenital heart defect.

CDR3 in amino acids: CASSPRGSYNQPQHF. CDR3 bases: TGTGCCAGCAGCCCGCGGGGCAGTTACAATCAGCCCCAGCATTTT. V is TRBV6-5 and J is TRBJ1-5; D possibly corresponds to TRBD1 (5 bases). V was shortened by 6 bases and J by 3 bases, with 15 bases between the two germline ends. Germline CDR1 reads MNHEY; CDR2 reads SVGAGI. The CDR3 length is 15 residues.

The chain recombines TRBV7-9 with TRBJ2-7; TRBD1 matches at 11 bases. The V segment lost 1 base and the J segment 4 bases; nucleotides outside the gene matches: 6. The germline V gene encodes CDR1 SEHNR and CDR2 FQNEAQ (reference sequence). The CDR3 is 16 residues long. The CDR3 loop reads CASSLGRDRGKYEQYF. CDR3 bases: TGTGCCAGCAGCTTAGGACGGGACAGGGGGAAGTACGAGCAGTACTTC.

This clone came up a few times. V usage is TRBV5-1 and J usage is TRBJ2-7, with TRBD2 matching 8 bases. J lost 5 bases, V lost 4 bases, and 11 bases had no gene match. The CDR3 has 15 residues. The germline V gene has CDR1 SGHRS and CDR2 YFSETQ. In nucleotides, the CDR3 is TGCGCCAGCAGCCTCAGATCAAGCGGGAGTAACGAGCAGTACTTC. This codes for CASSLRSSGSNEQYF. Complete variable domain (other parts from reference TRBV5-1 and TRBJ2-7): KAGVTQTPRYLIKTRGQQVTLSCSPISGHRSVSWYQQTPGQGLQFLFEYFSETQRNKGNFPGRFSGRQFSNSRSEMNVSTLELGDSALYLCASSLRSSGSNEQYFGPGTRLTVT.

The chain joins TRBV30 to TRBJ2-3, with D uncertain. Germline CDR1 reads GTSNPN; CDR2 reads SVGIG (reference sequence). The V end was cut by 3 bases, the J end by 1 base, with 11 bases between. The CDR3 runs to 14 residues. This CDR3 reads CAWRLTDCTDTQYF. The CDR3 DNA reads as TGTGCCTGGAGGTTGACTGACTGCACAGATACGCAGTATTTT.

The chain has TRBV28 and TRBJ1-4, with 9 bases lining up with TRBD1. The length of the CDR3 is 16 residues. Trimming at V came to 7 bases and at J to 5 bases, leaving 11 bases not matched to a gene. Germline CDR1 is MDHEN and CDR2 is SYDVKM. DNA for the CDR3: TGTGCCAGCACCAAACTCAAGGACAGGGGAAATGAAAAACTGTTTTTT. Its protein is CASTKLKDRGNEKLFF.

This clone was seen a handful of times. The chain uses TRBV30 and TRBJ2-1, with 8 bases fitting TRBD1. The CDR3 has 14 amino acids. CDR1 is GTSNPN, CDR2 SVGIG, per germline (reference sequence). With 3 bases clipped from V and 6 bases from J, the junction kept 7 bases outside the gene matches. CDR3 coding DNA: TGTGCCTGGAGGCGGACAGGGCCCCTCAATGAGCAGTTCTTC. Encoded protein: CAWRRTGPLNEQFF. Full variable domain (remainder filled in from reference TRBV30 and TRBJ2-1): SQTIHQWPATLVQPVGSPLSLECTVEGTSNPNLYWYRQAAGRGLQLLFYSVGIGQISSEVPQNLSASRPQDRQFILSSKKLLLSDSGFYLCAWRRTGPLNEQFFGPGTRLTVL.

This clone was detected only a few times. This chain joins TRBV5-5 and TRBJ2-7, with 11 nucleotides matching TRBD1. This CDR3 contains 14 residues. CDR1 and CDR2 (germline): SGHKS, YYEKEE (reference sequence). The V segment lost 2 bases and the J segment 7 bases; nucleotides outside the gene matches: 5. CDR3 nucleotides: TGTGCCAGCAGCTTACGGGACAGGGGGAGTGAGCAGTACTTC. Its protein product is CASSLRDRGSEQYF.

This clone was seen a handful of times. The CDR3 DNA follows: TGTGCCAGCAGCCCCGGGACAGGGGCGGACACCATATATTTT. Translation: CASSPGTGADTIYF. The chain combines TRBV16 with TRBJ1-3; 10 bases are shared with TRBD1. The germline V gene has CDR1 KGHSY and CDR2 FQNENV. J gave up 8 bases and V 4 bases, and 5 bases lay outside the gene matches. The CDR3 loop spans 14 amino acids.